The sequence of this T cell receptor beta chain was determined in a study of T cell responses to AZD1222 COVID-19 vaccine. Study conclusions and caveats: Mostly white British, mostly female donors; authors suggested clonal diversity may be underestimated. Only a handful of AZD1222 recipients, several in all, had baseline seropositivity.

The data were produced by immunoSEQ multiplex PCR, yet TCRdb's version contains in-frame clones alone and is incomplete. The sample includes under 150,000 clones, approximately 90% of them seen just once. For this clone: Antigen: not known.

Deletions cut 5 bases from V and 5 bases from J, with 13 bases between. The CDR3 length is 15 residues. The germline CDR1 and CDR2 sequences are SEHNR and FQNEAQ (reference sequence). This chain uses TRBV7-9 with TRBJ1-6; tentative D call: TRBD1 (5 bases). This TCR came from an adult in good health. The material sequenced was peripheral blood, taken on day 0 of MenACWY control vaccination. Written as DNA, the CDR3 is TGTGCCAGCAGCGCCCCCGGGACGGATAATTCACCCCTCCACTTT. Translating it yields CASSAPGTDNSPLHF.